This TCR beta chain was sequenced for a study of molecular identifiers for immune sequencing clone quantification. TCRdb independently ran MiXCR on the PCR reads; one entry per CDR3 protein. The sample has over 50,000 distinct CDR3 sequences, 35% to 40% seen once. Sequenced material: naive CD8+ T cells from blood, with Jurkat cell RNA spiked in. Subset indicated: FACS-sorted CD8+CD4-CCR7+CD45RA+ naive T cells. The clonotype originates from a human donor in good health. Some libraries in this study had Jurkat cell RNA spiked in.

The CDR3 bases are TGTGCCAGCACCCATGATACTAGCGGGTTCTACACCGGGGAGCTGTTTTTT. Its translation: CASTHDTSGFYTGELFF. This chain links TRBV28 with TRBJ2-2; 9 nucleotides align to TRBD2. CDR1 MDHEN and CDR2 SYDVKM come from the germline V gene. After removal of 7 bases from V and 3 bases from J, the junction contained 12 bases not matched to a gene. This CDR3 has 17 amino acids. The full variable domain, rest sourced from reference TRBV28 and TRBJ2-2, is DVKVTQSSRYLVKRTGEKVFLECVQDMDHENMFWYRQDPGLGLRLIYFSYDVKMKEKGDIPEGYSVSREKKERFSLILESASTNQTSMYLCASTHDTSGFYTGELFFGEGSRLTVL.